This T cell receptor beta chain is from a study of blood T cell repertoires in COVID-19. Clones were sequenced by immunoSEQ multiplex PCR, and TCRdb holds only the in-frame ones, with some missing. The sample contains over 250,000 clones, about 87% of which appear only once. Trimming removed 2 bases from V and 6 bases from J; junction bases left unmatched: 12. Germline assignment: CDR1 LNHDA and CDR2 SQIVND (reference sequence). CDR3 size: 16 residues. The TCR comes from a woman aged 25 to 45 who had recovered from COVID-19. The source material was PBMCs or T cells enriched from blood (not recorded which). The chain joins TRBV19 to TRBJ1-2; 7 bases agree with TRBD1. The CDR3 sequence is CASSISHDRAGHGYTF. CDR3 DNA: TGTGCCAGTAGTATATCTCACGACAGGGCTGGTCATGGCTACACCTTC.